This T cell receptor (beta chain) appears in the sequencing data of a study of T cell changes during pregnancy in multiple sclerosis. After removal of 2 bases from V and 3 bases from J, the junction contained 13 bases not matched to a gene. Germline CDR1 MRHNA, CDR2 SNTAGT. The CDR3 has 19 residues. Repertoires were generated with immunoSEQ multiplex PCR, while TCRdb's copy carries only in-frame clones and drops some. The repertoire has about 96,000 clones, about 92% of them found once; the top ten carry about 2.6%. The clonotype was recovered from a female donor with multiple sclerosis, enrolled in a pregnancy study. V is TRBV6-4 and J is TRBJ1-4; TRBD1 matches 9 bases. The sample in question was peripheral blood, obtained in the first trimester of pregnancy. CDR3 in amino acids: CASSDANRDRVLPNEKLFF. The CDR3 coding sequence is TGTGCCAGCAGTGACGCAAACCGGGACAGGGTTTTGCCTAATGAAAAACTGTTTTTT.